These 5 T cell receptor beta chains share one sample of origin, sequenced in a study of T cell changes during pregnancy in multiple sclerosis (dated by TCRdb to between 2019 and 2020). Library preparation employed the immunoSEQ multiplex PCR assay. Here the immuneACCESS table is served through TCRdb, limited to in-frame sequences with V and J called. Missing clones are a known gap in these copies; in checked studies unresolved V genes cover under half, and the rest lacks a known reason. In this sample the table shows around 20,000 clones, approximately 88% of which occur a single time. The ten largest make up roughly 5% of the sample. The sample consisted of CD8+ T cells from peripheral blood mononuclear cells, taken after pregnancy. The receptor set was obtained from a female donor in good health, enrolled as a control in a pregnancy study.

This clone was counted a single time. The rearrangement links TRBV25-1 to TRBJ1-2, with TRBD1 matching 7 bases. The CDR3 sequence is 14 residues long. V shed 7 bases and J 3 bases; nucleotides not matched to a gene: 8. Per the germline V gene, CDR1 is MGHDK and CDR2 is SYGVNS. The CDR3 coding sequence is TGTGCCAGCACTCAGACAGGGATTTACTATGGCTACACCTTC. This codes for CASTQTGIYYGYTF.

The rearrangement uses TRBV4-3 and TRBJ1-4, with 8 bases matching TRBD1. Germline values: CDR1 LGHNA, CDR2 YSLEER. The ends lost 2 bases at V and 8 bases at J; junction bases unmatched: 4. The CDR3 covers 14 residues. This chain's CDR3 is CASSQSRGHEKLFF. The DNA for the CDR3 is TGCGCCAGCAGCCAAAGCAGGGGGCACGAAAAACTGTTTTTT.

In nucleotides, the CDR3 is TGTGCCAGCAGCCTAAATTTGGGCGGGGAGACAGATACGCAGTATTTT. Protein product: CASSLNLGGETDTQYF. The rearrangement joins TRBV7-6 to TRBJ2-3; D is possibly TRBD2 (6 bases). The V gene's germline CDR1 is SGHVS and CDR2 FNYEAQ. The CDR3 runs 16 residues. Trimming shortened V by 5 bases and J by 3 bases, and 18 bases separated the two germline ends. The variable domain in full, with the rest retrieved from reference TRBV7-6 and TRBJ2-3, is GAGVSQSPRYKVTKRGQDVALRCDPISGHVSLYWYRQALGQGPEFLTYFNYEAQQDKSGLPNDRFSAERPEGSISTLTIQRTEQRDSAMYRCASSLNLGGETDTQYFGPGTRLTVL.

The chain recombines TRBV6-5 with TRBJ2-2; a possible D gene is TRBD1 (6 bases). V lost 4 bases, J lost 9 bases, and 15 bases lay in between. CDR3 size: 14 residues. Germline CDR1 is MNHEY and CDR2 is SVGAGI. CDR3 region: CASSSDRRVRELFF. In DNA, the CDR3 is TGTGCCAGCAGTTCCGACAGGCGAGTGCGGGAGCTGTTTTTT.

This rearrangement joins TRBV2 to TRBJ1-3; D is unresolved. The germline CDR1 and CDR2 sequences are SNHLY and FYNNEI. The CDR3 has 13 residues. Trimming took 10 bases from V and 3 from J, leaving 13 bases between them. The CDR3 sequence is CATTPGYGNTIYF. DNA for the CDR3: TGTGCCACTACCCCGGGGTATGGAAACACCATATATTTT.